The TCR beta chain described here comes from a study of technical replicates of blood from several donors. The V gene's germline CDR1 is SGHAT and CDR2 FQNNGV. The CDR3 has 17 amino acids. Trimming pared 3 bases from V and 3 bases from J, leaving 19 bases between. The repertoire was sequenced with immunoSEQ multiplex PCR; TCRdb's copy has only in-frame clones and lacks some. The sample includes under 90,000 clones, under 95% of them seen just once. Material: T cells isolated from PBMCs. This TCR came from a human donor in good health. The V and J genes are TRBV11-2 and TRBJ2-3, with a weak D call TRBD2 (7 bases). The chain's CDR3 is CASSFSRGRGVTDTQYF. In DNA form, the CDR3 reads TGTGCCAGCAGCTTCAGTAGGGGGAGGGGAGTTACAGATACGCAGTATTTT. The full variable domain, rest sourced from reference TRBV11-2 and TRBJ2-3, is EAGVAQSPRYKIIEKRQSVAFWCNPISGHATLYWYQQILGQGPKLLIQFQNNGVVDDSQLPKDRFSAERLKGVDSTLKIQPAKLEDSAVYLCASSFSRGRGVTDTQYFGPGTRLTVL.